This T cell receptor beta chain derives from a study of blood T cell repertoires in COVID-19. TCRdb keeps only in-frame clones here, not all; method: immunoSEQ multiplex PCR. The data contain about 99,000 clones, about 88% of them singletons. The origin of this receptor is a human donor in a cohort sampled during active COVID-19. Sequencing was performed on peripheral blood.

CDR3 coding DNA: TGTGCCAGCAGCCAAGGAACCCGACAGAGAGAGGAAAAACTGTTTTTT. It is translated as CASSQGTRQREEKLFF. V usage is TRBV11-3 and J usage is TRBJ1-4; D is perhaps TRBD1 (5 bases). V shed 5 bases and J shed 8 bases, with 21 bases lying between them. CDR1 and CDR2 (germline): SGHNT, YENEEA. The CDR3 is 16 amino acids.